The source of this T cell receptor (beta chain) is a study of patients and donors after allogeneic stem cell transplantation (dated by TCRdb to 2018 to 2021). V is clipped by 6 bases and J by 8 bases, and the sequence between their germline boundaries is 14 bases long. Reading from cysteine to phenylalanine, the CDR3 counts 12 amino acids. CDR3 DNA is the only sequence kept; it has 36 bases, read in frame from the first base. A remark on this clonotype: Its specific antigen is unknown. No much larger clone exists at a distance of one base, and base qualities are not known.

The method behind the library was RT-PCR. Instrument on record: NextSeq 550. TCRdb redid the processing of the public reads, applying fastp at Q25 and MiXCR, and retained in-frame beta chains. Each entry merges the rows of one CDR3 protein and shows their most common DNA and genes. The sample includes a few hundred thousand distinct CDR3 sequences, with around two fifths observed a single time. The ten top clones hold about 9.9% of the sample. The sample was blood, either unsorted or a sorted T cell fraction (not recorded which). This sequence originates from a human donor who was either an allogeneic HSCT recipient or a stem cell or donor lymphocyte infusion donor (not recorded which). It is not recorded whose cells these are; they may come from a transplant donor. This chain is built from TRBV12-3 or TRBV12-4 and TRBJ2-7; matching of 6 bases hints at TRBD2 as the D gene. CDR3 reads: CASSPGLFKQYF. The nucleotides are TGTGCCAGCAGCCCCGGACTATTTAAGCAGTACTTC.